This TCR beta chain was recorded in a study of shared clonotypes between healthy human individuals. This clone was observed a single time. Using immunoSEQ multiplex PCR, the repertoire was profiled, and TCRdb retains in-frame clones only, with some absent. The sample comprises under 2.5 million clones, 80% to 95% of which are singletons, and around 0.35% rests with the top ten. The source of this sequence is a man aged 18-30 years in good health. Some clones in this sample may be carry-over from other donors' samples. Sequencing input: naive CD4+ T cells from PBMCs. Subset described: CD45RA+ positively selected.

This CDR3 reads CASSPPDLYSGNTIYF. The CDR3 DNA sequence: TGTGCCAGCAGCCCACCCGACCTTTACTCTGGAAACACCATATATTTT. This chain uses TRBV14 with TRBJ1-3; D call uncertain. Germline loops: CDR1 SGHDN, CDR2 FVKESK. With 4 bases removed from V and 0 bases from J, the gap between germline ends came to 13 bases. This CDR3 is 16 amino acids long.